These 26 T cell receptor beta chains share one sample of origin, sequenced in a study of cytomegalovirus exposure and HLA in healthy donors. PCR was performed using 60 Vbeta and 13 Jbeta primers. Data came from immunoSEQ multiplex PCR; TCRdb stores just in-frame clones and leaves some out. The profile shows some 100,000 clones, just under 70% of them singletons. Sequenced: PBMCs. The receptor set was obtained from a woman in her fifties or sixties in good health and CMV-seropositive.

This clone appeared once. J is TRBJ1-5 and V is TRBV2; the D is unclear. Germline lookup yields CDR1 SNHLY and CDR2 FYNNEI. This CDR3 is built from 13 residues. Trimming took off 6 bases at V and 1 base at J, with 7 bases between the two ends. The CDR3: CASRRGSNQPQHF. The CDR3 DNA reads as TGTGCCAGCAGGAGAGGGAGCAATCAGCCCCAGCATTTT.

V usage is TRBV19 and J usage is TRBJ1-5; a possible D gene is TRBD1 (5 bases). The germline gives CDR1 LNHDA, CDR2 SQIVND (reference sequence). This CDR3 is 16 amino acids long. V lost 2 bases, J lost 2 bases, and 13 bases lay in between. CDR3: CASSIIPGQGNQPQHF. Written as DNA, the CDR3 is TGTGCCAGTAGTATAATACCAGGGCAAGGCAATCAGCCCCAGCATTTT. The full variable domain, in which reference TRBV19 and TRBJ1-5 provide the parts outside the CDR3, is DGGITQSPKYLFRKEGQNVTLSCEQNLNHDAMYWYRQDPGQGLRLIYYSQIVNDFQKGDIAEGYSVSREKKESFPLTVTSAQKNPTAFYLCASSIIPGQGNQPQHFGDGTRLSIL.

The gene calls are TRBV2 and TRBJ1-2, with 8 bases matching TRBD1. The germline gives CDR1 SNHLY, CDR2 FYNNEI. CDR3 length: 14 amino acids. With 3 bases clipped from V and 4 bases from J, the junction kept 4 bases outside the gene matches. The CDR3 DNA reads TGTGCCAGCAGTGAGCAGGGGGCTATCTATGGCTACACCTTC. Translating it yields CASSEQGAIYGYTF.

CDR3 in amino acids: CASRNSGGYNEQFF. CDR3 coding DNA: TGTGCCAGCAGGAATAGCGGGGGCTACAATGAGCAGTTCTTC. This chain uses TRBV14 with TRBJ2-1; 9 nucleotides align to TRBD2. The germline gives CDR1 SGHDN, CDR2 FVKESK. The CDR3 covers 14 residues. Losses at the gene ends were 6 bases for V and 3 bases for J; bases not matched to a gene: 3.

V and J are TRBV11-1 and TRBJ2-7; a weak D match, TRBD2 (6 bases). The V gene lost 5 bases and the J gene lost 6 bases, with 20 bases spanning the gap. The CDR3 is 15 residues long. CDR1 is SGHAT, CDR2 FQDESV, per germline (reference sequence). Here the CDR3 reads CASSQSRLVVGEQYF. CDR3 sequence (DNA): TGTGCCAGCAGCCAGTCCCGACTAGTGGTCGGCGAGCAGTACTTC.

V is TRBV14 and J is TRBJ1-1; no reliable D call. The CDR3 extends over 16 amino acids. Trimming removed 10 bases from V and 0 bases from J, with 21 bases in between. CDR1 and CDR2 from the germline V gene are SGHDN and FVKESK. The CDR3 DNA is TGTGCCACCACCGCCCTTAGTGCGCCAATGAACACTGAAGCTTTCTTT. This sequence encodes CATTALSAPMNTEAFF.

The chain couples TRBV7-3 to TRBJ1-2, with a possible D match to TRBD1 (6 bases). The length of the CDR3 is 15 residues. Trimming pared 2 bases from V and 2 bases from J, leaving 12 bases between. The germline V gene has CDR1 SGHTA and CDR2 FQGTGA. The CDR3 loop is CASSLDGTTNYGYTF. The CDR3 DNA reads TGTGCCAGCAGCTTAGACGGGACAACAAACTATGGCTACACCTTC.

The rearrangement uses TRBV2 and TRBJ1-2; the D gene is possibly TRBD1 (6 bases). The CDR3 spans 12 residues. Trimming shortened V by 7 bases and J by 13 bases, and 19 bases separated the two germline ends. The germline V gene has CDR1 SNHLY and CDR2 FYNNEI. The CDR3 DNA follows: TGTGCCAGCAAAGTATCAGGGGCAGGCGGCACCTTC. Translating gives CASKVSGAGGTF.

This clone appeared a few times. This chain links TRBV19 with TRBJ1-1; D unresolved. Looked up from germline, CDR1 is LNHDA and CDR2 is SQIVND (reference sequence). V lost 5 bases, J lost 3 bases, and 19 bases lay in between. The CDR3 runs to 16 residues. The CDR3 region is CASSLSGVGFYTEAFF. The DNA of the CDR3 is TGTGCCAGTAGTTTGTCCGGGGTAGGGTTTTACACTGAAGCTTTCTTT.

This chain joins TRBV5-1 and TRBJ1-4; the D is unclear. Germline V gene sequence: CDR1 SGHRS, CDR2 YFSETQ. The CDR3 has 15 amino acids. V dropped 5 bases and J dropped 0 bases, with 11 bases sitting between them. As DNA, the CDR3 is TGCGCCAGCAGTAGTCGGACTGCAACTAATGAAAAACTGTTTTTT. Its protein product is CASSSRTATNEKLFF.

The chain couples TRBV6-1 to TRBJ2-5; 10 nucleotides agree with TRBD1. CDR1 and CDR2 (germline): MNHNS, SASEGT. The CDR3 loop spans 14 amino acids. V lost 5 bases to trimming and J lost 5 bases; unmatched junction nucleotides: 5. CDR3 sequence reads: CASSKDRGRETQYF. CDR3 nucleotide sequence: TGTGCCAGCAGTAAAGACAGGGGGCGGGAGACCCAGTACTTC.

This chain links TRBV4-1 with TRBJ2-3, with D tentatively TRBD1 (6 bases). CDR3 length: 16 amino acids. The germline gives CDR1 MGHRA, CDR2 YSYEKL. Trimming stripped 0 bases from V and 2 bases from J, with 12 bases between. The DNA for the CDR3 is TGCGCCAGCAGCCAAGATACAGGACAGTACACAGATACGCAGTATTTT. Encoded protein: CASSQDTGQYTDTQYF.

The V and J genes are TRBV5-5 and TRBJ2-7; TRBD1 might be the D (6 bases). V lost 4 bases to trimming and J lost 3 bases, with 14 bases between them. The germline CDR1 and CDR2 sequences are SGHKS and YYEKEE (reference sequence). This CDR3 spans 14 amino acids. CDR3 in amino acids: CASSPWQGSYEQYF. The CDR3 bases are TGTGCCAGCAGCCCCTGGCAGGGGAGCTACGAGCAGTACTTC.

The count of this clone is one. The chain links TRBV28 to TRBJ1-2, with 9 bases fitting TRBD1. There are 14 residues in the CDR3. The germline CDR1 and CDR2 sequences are MDHEN and SYDVKM. V lost 3 bases, J lost 8 bases, and 7 bases stayed unmatched. CDR3 DNA: TGTGCCAGCAGTTTGACTGGACAGGGGATCGGCTACACCTTC. It is translated as CASSLTGQGIGYTF.

The J gene is TRBJ2-7, the V gene TRBV5-5; 9 bases agree with TRBD1. There are 18 residues in the CDR3. The germline CDR1 and CDR2 sequences are SGHKS and YYEKEE (reference sequence). J was trimmed by 4 bases and V by 3 bases; bases with no gene match: 17. DNA of the CDR3: TGTGCCAGCAGCTGGGGGTTCTTTCTAAGAGACAGGGGGTACGAGCAGTACTTC. Its protein is CASSWGFFLRDRGYEQYF. The full variable domain, rest sourced from reference TRBV5-5 and TRBJ2-7, is DAGVTQSPTHLIKTRGQQVTLRCSPISGHKSVSWYQQVLGQGPQFIFQYYEKEERGRGNFPDRFSARQFPNYSSELNVNALLLGDSALYLCASSWGFFLRDRGYEQYFGPGTRLTVT.

The chain has TRBV4-3 and TRBJ2-1, with 9 nucleotides matching TRBD2. The J segment lost 10 bases and the V segment lost 1 base, leaving 17 bases of the junction unmatched. Germline V gene sequence: CDR1 LGHNA, CDR2 YSLEER. The CDR3 length is 18 residues. The CDR3 nucleotides are TGCGCCAGCAGCCAAGTTGGTAGCGGGAGCCCCTTGGCGGTGGAGCAGTTCTTC. Translation gives CASSQVGSGSPLAVEQFF.

The chain recombines TRBV30 with TRBJ2-2; TRBD2 matches at 13 bases. V lost 4 bases and J lost 2; bases outside the gene matches: 10. The CDR3 covers 18 residues. Germline values: CDR1 GTSNPN, CDR2 SVGIG (reference sequence). This chain's CDR3 is CAWTGLAGARLNTGELFF. The CDR3 region has the DNA TGTGCCTGGACTGGACTAGCGGGAGCACGATTAAACACCGGGGAGCTGTTTTTT. Based on the CDR3 plus reference TRBV30 and TRBJ2-2, the full variable domain is SQTIHQWPATLVQPVGSPLSLECTVEGTSNPNLYWYRQAAGRGLQLLFYSVGIGQISSEVPQNLSASRPQDRQFILSSKKLLLSDSGFYLCAWTGLAGARLNTGELFFGEGSRLTVL.

The rearrangement uses TRBV6-6 and TRBJ2-1; D not certain. The CDR3 runs to 14 residues. Germline CDR1 MNHNY, CDR2 SVGAGI (reference sequence). V lost 2 bases, J lost 2 bases, and 7 bases lay in between. CDR3 nucleotides: TGTGCCAGCAGTTACAATCCGGCCTACAATGAGCAGTTCTTC. It yields the protein CASSYNPAYNEQFF.

The rearrangement uses TRBV7-3 and TRBJ2-2; 7 bases map to TRBD1. Germline-derived CDR1 and CDR2 are SGHTA and FQGTGA. The V gene end was trimmed by 2 bases and the J gene end by 0 bases; junction bases not matched to a gene: 9. This CDR3 is built from 18 residues. The CDR3 here is CASSLAAWTGSNTGELFF. The DNA for the CDR3 is TGTGCCAGCAGCTTAGCGGCCTGGACAGGATCGAACACCGGGGAGCTGTTTTTT.

The chain is built from TRBV19 and TRBJ2-2; 7 bases line up with TRBD2. Trimming at V came to 8 bases and at J to 5 bases, leaving 5 bases not matched to a gene. The CDR3 has 13 amino acids. CDR1 and CDR2 (germline): LNHDA, SQIVND (reference sequence). The CDR3 loop is CASGREETGELFF. CDR3 nucleotides: TGTGCCAGTGGGAGGGAGGAAACCGGGGAGCTGTTTTTT.

The chain couples TRBV30 to TRBJ2-2, with D possibly being TRBD2 (6 bases). Deletions cut 5 bases from V and 7 bases from J, with 14 bases between. The CDR3 totals 13 residues. Germline loops: CDR1 GTSNPN, CDR2 SVGIG (reference sequence). Written as DNA, the CDR3 is TGTGCCTGGGGAGCAGTGGGGGGCGGGGAGCTGTTTTTT. Protein sequence: CAWGAVGGGELFF. Drawing the rest from reference TRBV30 and TRBJ2-2, the complete variable domain is SQTIHQWPATLVQPVGSPLSLECTVEGTSNPNLYWYRQAAGRGLQLLFYSVGIGQISSEVPQNLSASRPQDRQFILSSKKLLLSDSGFYLCAWGAVGGGELFFGEGSRLTVL.

Comment on this clone: An end of the junction differs from the germline gene, which may be a read error. The chain uses TRBV7-7 and TRBJ2-1; unclear D gene. Germline V lookup: CDR1 SSHAT, CDR2 FNYEAQ (reference sequence). The CDR3 length is 15 residues. The chain's CDR3 is CASSPQRTSDNEQFF. The CDR3 DNA reads as TGTGCTAGCAGCCCCCAACGCACGTCAGACAATGAGCAGTTCTTC.

The rearrangement links TRBV5-4 to TRBJ1-2; 8 bases fit TRBD1. Germline trimming cut 3 bases from V and 4 bases from J; bases unmatched to any gene: 5. CDR3 length equals 14 residues. Looked up from germline, CDR1 is SGHNT and CDR2 is YYREEE (reference sequence). Here the CDR3 DNA reads TGTGCCAGCAGCTCGGACAGGGCATCCTATGGCTACACCTTC. It specifies CASSSDRASYGYTF.

The rearrangement uses TRBV7-2 and TRBJ1-2, with a weak D call TRBD1 (5 bases). The CDR3 contains 13 residues. Trimming cost V 5 bases and J 3 bases, with 10 bases left between them. Germline CDR1 is SGHTA and CDR2 is FQGNSA. CDR3 amino acids: CASSPGLDYGYTF. CDR3 bases: TGTGCCAGCAGCCCAGGGTTGGACTATGGCTACACCTTC.

The genes are TRBV28 and TRBJ2-7; 8 positions match TRBD1. Germline trimming cut 3 bases from V and 0 bases from J; bases unmatched to any gene: 4. This CDR3 spans 15 amino acids. CDR1 and CDR2 from the germline V gene are MDHEN and SYDVKM. CDR3 in DNA: TGTGCCAGCAGTTTTCTACAGGGGGGCTCCTACGAGCAGTACTTC. Amino acids: CASSFLQGGSYEQYF. Variable domain in full (rest from reference TRBV28 and TRBJ2-7): DVKVTQSSRYLVKRTGEKVFLECVQDMDHENMFWYRQDPGLGLRLIYFSYDVKMKEKGDIPEGYSVSREKKERFSLILESASTNQTSMYLCASSFLQGGSYEQYFGPGTRLTVT.

V is TRBV28 and J is TRBJ1-3, with D unresolved. The CDR3 contains 17 residues. V dropped 2 bases and J dropped 0 bases, with 14 bases sitting between them. Looked up from germline, CDR1 is MDHEN and CDR2 is SYDVKM. The CDR3 DNA reads as TGTGCCAGCAGTTTACTTTACAGAGTTATCTCTGGAAACACCATATATTTT. This encodes CASSLLYRVISGNTIYF. Combining the CDR3 with reference TRBV28 and TRBJ1-3 gives the whole variable domain DVKVTQSSRYLVKRTGEKVFLECVQDMDHENMFWYRQDPGLGLRLIYFSYDVKMKEKGDIPEGYSVSREKKERFSLILESASTNQTSMYLCASSLLYRVISGNTIYFGEGSWLTVV.